Below are 20 T cell receptor beta chains sequenced from a single sample in a study of siplizumab effects on memory and regulatory T cells. Sequenced by immunoSEQ multiplex PCR; TCRdb stores in-frame clones only, minus some. The table has over 90,000 clones, more than 85% seen once; the top ten hold 0.85% to 1.2%. The sample taken for sequencing was CD4+ T cells sorted from blood. These receptor sequences come from a human donor in good health.

The gene calls are TRBV7-9 and TRBJ1-2, with a weak D call TRBD1 (6 bases). CDR3 length: 13 residues. Germline V lookup: CDR1 SEHNR, CDR2 FQNEAQ (reference sequence). Trimming stripped 5 bases from V and 4 bases from J, with 11 bases between. CDR3 DNA sequence: TGTGCCAGCAGCCAAGGACAGTTCTATGGCTACACCTTC. Encoded protein: CASSQGQFYGYTF. Supplemented by reference TRBV7-9 and TRBJ1-2, the full variable domain reads DTGVSQNPRHKITKRGQNVTFRCDPISEHNRLYWYRQTLGQGPEFLTYFQNEAQLEKSRLLSDRFSAERPKGSFSTLEIQRTEQGDSAMYLCASSQGQFYGYTFGSGTRLTVV.

The CDR3 region is CARNTEAFF. CDR3 sequence (DNA): TGTGCCAGAAACACTGAAGCTTTCTTT. V is TRBV19 and J is TRBJ1-1, with D uncertain. The length of the CDR3 is 9 residues. Germline V CDR1 and CDR2: LNHDA, SQIVND (reference sequence). Trimming left V 9 bases short and J 2 bases short, with 1 base between.

V is TRBV19 and J is TRBJ2-2, with 8 bases fitting TRBD2. CDR1 and CDR2 from the germline V gene are LNHDA and SQIVND (reference sequence). With 6 bases clipped from V and 4 bases from J, the junction kept 4 bases outside the gene matches. This CDR3 has 14 residues. In DNA form, the CDR3 reads TGTGCCAGTAGCGGGAGGGCCGTCACCGGGGAGCTGTTTTTT. Translation gives CASSGRAVTGELFF.

This clone showed up just a few times. This chain joins TRBV29-1 and TRBJ2-7, with a possible D match to TRBD2 (6 bases). V lost 4 bases, J lost 2 bases, and 9 bases lay in between. The CDR3 is 12 residues long. Germline CDR1 reads SQVTM; CDR2 reads ANQGSEA. The CDR3: CSVGGTPYEQYF. The CDR3 DNA reads as TGCAGCGTTGGCGGGACTCCCTACGAGCAGTACTTC.

The chain employs TRBV9 and TRBJ2-3; TRBD2 matches at 11 bases. Germline V gene lookup returns CDR1 SGDLS and CDR2 YYNGEE. The CDR3 covers 16 residues. V shed 4 bases and J 4 bases; nucleotides not matched to a gene: 8. The CDR3 sequence is CASSPLRLAGSDTQYF. CDR3 DNA: TGTGCCAGCAGCCCCCTTCGACTAGCGGGGTCAGATACGCAGTATTTT. The variable domain in full, with the rest retrieved from reference TRBV9 and TRBJ2-3, is DSGVTQTPKHLITATGQRVTLRCSPRSGDLSVYWYQQSLDQGLQFLIQYYNGEERAKGNILERFSAQQFPDLHSELNLSSLELGDSALYFCASSPLRLAGSDTQYFGPGTRLTVL.

This rearrangement joins TRBV28 to TRBJ2-4; TRBD1 might be the D (5 bases). Germline CDR1 MDHEN, CDR2 SYDVKM. Between the trimmed V and J ends, which lost 3 bases and 2 bases, there was a span of 14 bases. The CDR3 consists of 16 residues. This CDR3 is CASSLVQGFSKNIQYF. In DNA, the CDR3 is TGTGCCAGCAGTTTGGTTCAGGGTTTTTCCAAAAACATTCAGTACTTC. The variable domain in full, with the rest retrieved from reference TRBV28 and TRBJ2-4, is DVKVTQSSRYLVKRTGEKVFLECVQDMDHENMFWYRQDPGLGLRLIYFSYDVKMKEKGDIPEGYSVSREKKERFSLILESASTNQTSMYLCASSLVQGFSKNIQYFGAGTRLSVL.

The chain carries TRBV5-1 and TRBJ2-3; D not resolved. Trimming removed 0 bases at V and 10 bases at J, with 6 bases between. This CDR3 has 11 residues. Germline assignment: CDR1 SGHRS and CDR2 YFSETQ. As DNA, the CDR3 is TGCGCCAGCAGCTTGGGGTATGCGCAGTATTTT. Protein sequence: CASSLGYAQYF.

V usage is TRBV5-1 and J usage is TRBJ1-2; D possibly corresponds to TRBD1 (6 bases). CDR1 is SGHRS and CDR2 is YFSETQ in the germline V gene. This CDR3 is 14 amino acids long. V gave up 4 bases and J gave up 7 bases, with 17 bases separating them. The CDR3: CASSIIQGSGGYTF. The CDR3 bases are TGCGCCAGCAGCATCATACAGGGATCTGGTGGCTACACCTTC.

The gene calls are TRBV19 and TRBJ1-2, with 7 bases matching TRBD1. J was trimmed by 0 bases and V by 5 bases; bases with no gene match: 12. Per the germline V gene, CDR1 is LNHDA and CDR2 is SQIVND (reference sequence). This CDR3 has 17 amino acids. Written as DNA, the CDR3 is TGTGCCAGTAGTTTGGCGCCCGGGACAGCATCTAACTATGGCTACACCTTC. Its protein product is CASSLAPGTASNYGYTF.

The chain couples TRBV19 to TRBJ2-7; 10 bases map to TRBD2. Trimming took 8 bases from V and 5 from J; bases not matched to a gene: 15. CDR3 size: 16 residues. The germline gives CDR1 LNHDA, CDR2 SQIVND (reference sequence). The CDR3, as DNA: TGTGCCAGTCATGCAGGGCCTAGCGGGAGTTCTCACGAGCAGTACTTC. It is translated as CASHAGPSGSSHEQYF.

V and J are TRBV14 and TRBJ1-1; a weak D match, TRBD1 (6 bases). This CDR3 contains 16 residues. The ends were cut back, 10 bases at V and 4 bases at J, with 25 bases in the middle. CDR1 and CDR2 (germline): SGHDN, FVKESK. CDR3 bases: TGTGCCAAGCTGGTGTTCGGACAGCCTATATTCACTGAAGCTTTCTTT. Its protein product is CAKLVFGQPIFTEAFF.

There are a few counts of this clone. This specimen includes other DNA sequences encoding the same CDR3. The rearrangement joins TRBV27 to TRBJ1-5; D perhaps matches TRBD1 (5 bases). Trimming shortened V by 6 bases and J by 1 base, and 13 bases separated the two germline ends. The CDR3 spans 15 residues. Germline CDR1 is MNHEY and CDR2 is SMNVEV (reference sequence). The CDR3 region has the DNA TGTGCCAGCAGAAGAGGACACCTGAGCAATCAGCCCCAGCATTTT. Translation gives CASRRGHLSNQPQHF.

The chain joins TRBV19 to TRBJ2-3; D may be TRBD1 or TRBD2 (5 bases each). V was pared by 3 bases and J by 2 bases, with 12 bases between. The CDR3 runs 15 residues. CDR1 is LNHDA, CDR2 SQIVND, per germline (reference sequence). The CDR3 coding sequence is TGTGCCAGTAGTATCAGCGGACACCCCACAGATACGCAGTATTTT. Its protein product is CASSISGHPTDTQYF.

The chain couples TRBV10-3 to TRBJ1-1; D remains ambiguous. Germline CDR1 reads ENHRY; CDR2 reads SYGVKD. V was shortened by 3 bases and J by 5 bases, with 16 bases between the two germline ends. The CDR3 loop spans 15 amino acids. The CDR3 is CAISDPTISRTEAFF. The CDR3 region has the DNA TGTGCCATCAGTGATCCCACAATCTCGAGAACTGAAGCTTTCTTT.

The genes are TRBV5-4 and TRBJ2-3, with 7 bases identical to TRBD2. This CDR3 is built from 16 residues. CDR1 is SGHNT, CDR2 YYREEE, per germline (reference sequence). V lost 4 bases to trimming and J lost 2 bases; unmatched junction nucleotides: 10. This CDR3 is CASSPGGTTSTDTQYF. The CDR3 DNA reads as TGTGCCAGCAGCCCGGGTGGGACTACGTCCACAGATACGCAGTATTTT.

The chain employs TRBV18 and TRBJ2-3, with 9 bases matching TRBD2. CDR3 size: 16 residues. The germline CDR1 and CDR2 sequences are KGHSH and LQKENI. Trimming at V came to 3 bases and at J to 6 bases, leaving 10 bases not matched to a gene. The CDR3 sequence is CASSPLGLAGYDTQYF. CDR3 nucleotides: TGTGCCAGCTCACCCCTAGGGCTAGCGGGATATGATACGCAGTATTTT. Full variable domain (rest looked up from reference TRBV18 and TRBJ2-3): NAGVMQNPRHLVRRRGQEARLRCSPMKGHSHVYWYRQLPEEGLKFMVYLQKENIIDESGMPKERFSAEFPKEGPSILRIQQVVRGDSAAYFCASSPLGLAGYDTQYFGPGTRLTVL.

In its sample, this clone was seen once. Other nucleotide sequences in the sample specify the same CDR3. The chain has TRBV28 and TRBJ1-1; D unclear. Germline V gives CDR1 MDHEN, CDR2 SYDVKM. V shed 2 bases and J shed 3 bases, with 4 bases lying between them. This CDR3 spans 12 amino acids. CDR3 sequence (DNA): TGTGCCAGCAGTTTAAGGTACACTGAAGCTTTCTTT. It translates to CASSLRYTEAFF.

CDR3 nucleotides: TGCGCCAGCAGCTTGTCCGTAGGGGTTGGTGAGCAGTTCTTC. It specifies CASSLSVGVGEQFF. The V gene is TRBV5-1, the J gene TRBJ2-1, with D maybe TRBD1 (5 bases). CDR3 length equals 14 residues. Trimming cost V 1 base and J 9 bases, with 14 bases left between them. Looked up from germline, CDR1 is SGHRS and CDR2 is YFSETQ.

The rearrangement joins TRBV18 to TRBJ1-6, with D perhaps TRBD1 (5 bases). CDR1 KGHSH and CDR2 LQKENI come from the germline V gene. Trimming shortened V by 1 base and J by 8 bases, and 6 bases separated the two germline ends. The CDR3 runs to 13 residues. This chain's CDR3 is CASSPRGDSPLHF. The CDR3 nucleotides are TGTGCCAGCTCACCACGGGGGGATTCACCCCTCCACTTT.

This chain uses TRBV11-1 with TRBJ2-7; D is unresolved. The CDR3 runs 13 residues. V was clipped by 2 bases and J by 5 bases, with 10 bases between them. Germline V lookup: CDR1 SGHAT, CDR2 FQDESV (reference sequence). CDR3 protein: CASSLSTRDEQYF. CDR3 bases: TGTGCCAGCAGCTTATCAACTCGGGACGAGCAGTACTTC.